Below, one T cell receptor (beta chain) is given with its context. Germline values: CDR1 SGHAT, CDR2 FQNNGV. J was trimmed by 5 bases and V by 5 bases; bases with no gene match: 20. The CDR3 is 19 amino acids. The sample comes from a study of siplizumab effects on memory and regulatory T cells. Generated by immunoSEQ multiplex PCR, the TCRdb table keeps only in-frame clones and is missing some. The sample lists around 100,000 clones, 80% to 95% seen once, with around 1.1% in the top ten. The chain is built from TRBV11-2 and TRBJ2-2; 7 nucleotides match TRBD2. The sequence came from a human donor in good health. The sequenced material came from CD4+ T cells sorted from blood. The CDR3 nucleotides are TGTGCCAGCAGCCCCATACGAGGGACTTCGACTAGCCGGACCGGGGAGCTGTTTTTT. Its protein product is CASSPIRGTSTSRTGELFF. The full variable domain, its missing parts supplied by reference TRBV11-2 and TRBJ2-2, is EAGVAQSPRYKIIEKRQSVAFWCNPISGHATLYWYQQILGQGPKLLIQFQNNGVVDDSQLPKDRFSAERLKGVDSTLKIQPAKLEDSAVYLCASSPIRGTSTSRTGELFFGEGSRLTVL.